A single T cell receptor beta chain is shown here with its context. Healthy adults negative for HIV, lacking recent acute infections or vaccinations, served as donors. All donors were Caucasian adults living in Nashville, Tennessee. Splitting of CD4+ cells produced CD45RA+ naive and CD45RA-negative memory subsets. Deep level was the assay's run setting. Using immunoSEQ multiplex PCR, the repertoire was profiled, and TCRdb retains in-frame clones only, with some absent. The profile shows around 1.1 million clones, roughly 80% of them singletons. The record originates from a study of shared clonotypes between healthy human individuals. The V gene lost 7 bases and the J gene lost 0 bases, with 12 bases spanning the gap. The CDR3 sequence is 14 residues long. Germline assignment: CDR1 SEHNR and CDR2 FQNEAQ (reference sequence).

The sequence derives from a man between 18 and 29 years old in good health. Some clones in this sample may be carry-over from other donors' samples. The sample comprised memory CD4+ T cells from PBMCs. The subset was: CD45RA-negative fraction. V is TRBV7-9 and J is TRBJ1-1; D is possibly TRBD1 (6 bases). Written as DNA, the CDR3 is TGTGCCAGCACTTTGGACAGCTTGAACACTGAAGCTTTCTTT. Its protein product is CASTLDSLNTEAFF. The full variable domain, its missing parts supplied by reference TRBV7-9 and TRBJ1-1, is DTGVSQNPRHKITKRGQNVTFRCDPISEHNRLYWYRQTLGQGPEFLTYFQNEAQLEKSRLLSDRFSAERPKGSFSTLEIQRTEQGDSAMYLCASTLDSLNTEAFFGQGTRLTVV.